These 20 T cell receptor beta chains came from one sample sequenced in a study of T cell repertoires in cytomegalovirus infection. Which antigens these TCRs recognize remains unknown. TCRdb itself ran the reads through MiXCR, one entry per CDR3 protein. The sample lists about 220,000 distinct CDR3 sequences, 38% occurring once. This specimen was CD8+ T cells from cultured PBMCs, taken from culture after CMV antigen stimulation. The source of these receptors is a human donor in good health (CMV status not recorded). Some clones in this sample may be carry-over from other donors' samples.

This clonotype appeared a few times. The rearrangement links TRBV7-9 to TRBJ2-7; D uncertain. The CDR3 is made up of 11 amino acids. V lost 1 base and J 6 bases, leaving 4 bases between the germline ends. Germline V gene data show CDR1 as SEHNR and CDR2 as FQNEAQ (reference sequence). CDR3 nucleotides: TGTGCCAGCAGCTTAGGGCCCGAGCAGTACTTC. It specifies CASSLGPEQYF.

The sample holds a few counts of this clonotype. V is TRBV7-9 and J is TRBJ2-7; D call uncertain. Deletions cut 3 bases from V and 3 bases from J, with 15 bases between. The CDR3 is made up of 15 amino acids. Germline V gives CDR1 SEHNR, CDR2 FQNEAQ (reference sequence). The CDR3 sequence: CASSLGPGHRYEQYF. CDR3 DNA sequence: TGTGCCAGCAGCTTGGGCCCTGGGCACCGCTACGAGCAGTACTTC. The full variable domain, rest sourced from reference TRBV7-9 and TRBJ2-7, is DTGVSQNPRHKITKRGQNVTFRCDPISEHNRLYWYRQTLGQGPEFLTYFQNEAQLEKSRLLSDRFSAERPKGSFSTLEIQRTEQGDSAMYLCASSLGPGHRYEQYFGPGTRLTVT.

The chain uses TRBV4-1 and TRBJ1-1, with unresolved D. Germline lookup yields CDR1 MGHRA and CDR2 YSYEKL. This CDR3 has 16 residues. The germline V and J ends were trimmed by 2 bases and 0 bases, with 13 bases remaining between them. CDR3 in amino acids: CASSQRMGTMNTEAFF. The CDR3 nucleotides read TGCGCCAGCAGCCAAAGGATGGGTACTATGAACACTGAAGCTTTCTTT.

The J gene is TRBJ2-7, the V gene TRBV12-3 or TRBV12-4; D not resolved. The CDR3 is made up of 14 amino acids. V was shortened by 6 bases and J by 2 bases, with 14 bases between the two germline ends. The CDR3 DNA sequence: TGTGCCAGCAGCTCCGCCAATGAAGCCTACGAGCAGTACTTC. Its translation is CASSSANEAYEQYF.

Only a few counts were recorded for this clonotype. This may arise from a read error, as a much more abundant clone is one base away. The chain carries TRBV6-1 and TRBJ2-7; D possibly matches TRBD1 or TRBD2 (7 bases each). The CDR3 is 15 residues long. Germline values: CDR1 MNHNS, CDR2 SASEGT. This chain's CDR3 is CASSLGGGSSYVQYF. The CDR3 bases are TGTGCCAGCAGCCTAGGGGGCGGGAGCTCCTACGTGCAGTACTTC.

The chain uses TRBV4-1 and TRBJ2-1; weak D call: TRBD1 (5 bases). V lost 4 bases and J lost 3, with 7 bases in between. The CDR3 loop spans 13 amino acids. Germline CDR1 MGHRA, CDR2 YSYEKL. The CDR3 reads CASSPTGYNEQFF. The CDR3 region has the DNA TGCGCCAGCAGCCCCACAGGCTACAATGAGCAGTTCTTC.

This clonotype was picked up a small number of times. The gene calls are TRBV12-3 or TRBV12-4 and TRBJ2-7; D is uncertain. The length of the CDR3 is 16 residues. Trimming took 3 bases from V and 3 from J, leaving 18 bases between them. CDR3 loop: CASSFGSVGIDYEQYF. CDR3 nucleotides: TGTGCCAGCAGTTTCGGGTCTGTAGGGATCGACTACGAGCAGTACTTC.

Turning to this clonotype: A read error may produce the germline difference seen at one junction end. The chain carries TRBV7-2 and TRBJ2-7, with TRBD2 as a possible D gene (5 bases). Per the germline V gene, CDR1 is SGHTA and CDR2 is FQGNSA. The CDR3 runs 16 residues. The DNA of the CDR3 is TGTGCAAGCAGAACAAACCCGGGATCTTATTCCTACGAGAAGTACTTC. Its translation is CASRTNPGSYSYEKYF.

This sequence joins TRBV12-3 or TRBV12-4 and TRBJ2-1; 9 nucleotides agree with TRBD2. V lost 4 bases and J lost 0; bases outside the gene matches: 7. The CDR3 has 17 amino acids. This chain's CDR3 is CASSSSSGGSSYNEQFF. In DNA, the CDR3 is TGTGCCAGCAGTTCCTCCAGCGGGGGGAGCTCCTACAATGAGCAGTTCTTC.

The chain is built from TRBV27 and TRBJ2-5; perhaps TRBD2 as D (6 bases). Germline-derived CDR1 and CDR2 are MNHEY and SMNVEV (reference sequence). V was pared by 4 bases and J by 1 base, with 16 bases between. This CDR3 is built from 16 residues. Here the CDR3 DNA reads TGTGCCAGCAGTTCCTCGGAGGGGCGGCCCCAAGAGACCCAGTACTTC. Its translation is CASSSSEGRPQETQYF.

This clonotype was seen ten or more times. CDR3 protein: CASSLAGTGGETQYF. In DNA, the CDR3 is TGTGCCAGCAGCTTAGCTGGGACAGGAGGGGAGACCCAGTACTTC. The chain couples TRBV9 to TRBJ2-5, with 8 bases fitting TRBD1. The germline CDR1 and CDR2 sequences are SGDLS and YYNGEE. The CDR3 is made up of 15 amino acids. Trimming cost V 4 bases and J 5 bases; bases outside gene matches: 10.

The chain employs TRBV27 and TRBJ1-2; 8 bases are shared with TRBD1. After removal of 1 base from V and 7 bases from J, the junction contained 5 bases not matched to a gene. The CDR3 has 14 amino acids. Germline V CDR1 and CDR2: MNHEY, SMNVEV (reference sequence). CDR3 loop: CASSLLAGGSGYTF. The CDR3 DNA follows: TGTGCCAGCAGTTTATTGGCAGGGGGCTCTGGCTACACCTTC.

This clonotype came up many times. This rearrangement joins TRBV7-9 to TRBJ2-6; D remains unclear. The ends were cut back, 3 bases at V and 3 bases at J, with 12 bases in the middle. The CDR3 length is 16 residues. CDR1 is SEHNR, CDR2 FQNEAQ, per germline (reference sequence). The CDR3 coding sequence is TGTGCCAGCAGCTTGGGTATGGGTGTTGGGGCCAACGTCCTGACTTTC. The encoded protein is CASSLGMGVGANVLTF. The whole variable domain, remainder taken from reference TRBV7-9 and TRBJ2-6, is DTGVSQNPRHKITKRGQNVTFRCDPISEHNRLYWYRQTLGQGPEFLTYFQNEAQLEKSRLLSDRFSAERPKGSFSTLEIQRTEQGDSAMYLCASSLGMGVGANVLTFGAGSRLTVL.

The rearrangement links TRBV7-6 to TRBJ2-1; D is undetermined. Trimming pared 4 bases from V and 7 bases from J, leaving 11 bases between. CDR1 and CDR2 (germline): SGHVS, FNYEAQ. The CDR3 contains 13 residues. CDR3 nucleotides: TGTGCCAGCAGCTCCGAGCCACAGAATGAGCAGTTCTTC. This gives the protein CASSSEPQNEQFF.

This clonotype was counted only a few times. The chain recombines TRBV27 with TRBJ2-1; 14 nucleotides match TRBD2. The germline V gene has CDR1 MNHEY and CDR2 SMNVEV (reference sequence). The CDR3 runs to 16 residues. The V gene end was trimmed by 8 bases and the J gene end by 8 bases; junction bases not matched to a gene: 11. The CDR3 spells CASLLTSGGAGDEQFF. Written as DNA, the CDR3 is TGTGCCAGCCTCTTGACTAGCGGGGGGGCAGGCGATGAGCAGTTCTTC.

The chain combines TRBV27 with TRBJ2-2; D remains ambiguous. V was cut by 5 bases and J by 2 bases, with 9 bases left in between. The V gene's germline CDR1 is MNHEY and CDR2 SMNVEV (reference sequence). The CDR3 extends over 14 amino acids. DNA of the CDR3: TGTGCCAGCAGTACTGACATTAACACCGGGGAGCTGTTTTTT. Protein product: CASSTDINTGELFF.

This clonotype has a handful of counts. V and J are TRBV7-3 and TRBJ2-7; D unresolved. The CDR3 totals 15 residues. CDR1 is SGHTA, CDR2 FQGTGA, per germline. V lost 5 bases to trimming and J lost 3 bases, with 17 bases between them. CDR3 in amino acids: CASSLMAAPNYEQYF. In DNA, the CDR3 is TGTGCCAGCAGCCTCATGGCAGCCCCTAACTACGAGCAGTACTTC.

V usage is TRBV7-9 and J usage is TRBJ2-1, with D uncertain. V was clipped by 0 bases and J by 5 bases, with 8 bases between them. The CDR3 length is 14 residues. Germline assignment: CDR1 SEHNR and CDR2 FQNEAQ (reference sequence). The CDR3 sequence is CASSLAALNNEQFF. The CDR3 DNA reads as TGTGCCAGCAGCTTAGCGGCCTTAAACAATGAGCAGTTCTTC.

In this sample, this clonotype turned up a few times. The rearrangement joins TRBV28 to TRBJ2-1, with D possibly being TRBD1 (5 bases). The ends were cut back, 3 bases at V and 5 bases at J, with 11 bases in the middle. The CDR3 totals 14 residues. CDR1 is MDHEN and CDR2 is SYDVKM in the germline V gene. CDR3 coding DNA: TGTGCCAGCAGTTTGCCCCGACAGAACAATGAGCAGTTCTTC. This encodes CASSLPRQNNEQFF.

The V call is TRBV28, the J call TRBJ1-1; D is ambiguous. Germline CDR1 MDHEN, CDR2 SYDVKM. V lost 0 bases and J 1 base, leaving 6 bases between the germline ends. The CDR3 extends over 14 amino acids. CDR3 sequence: CASSLWAGNTEAFF. In DNA form, the CDR3 reads TGTGCCAGCAGTTTATGGGCGGGGAACACTGAAGCTTTCTTT.